The entry below describes one T cell receptor (beta chain). Its specificity is not known. The sample belongs to a study of PD-1 blockade in classical Hodgkin lymphoma. Across the whole study: Treatment was intravenous nivolumab, 3 mg/kg every 2 weeks, until progression. Study outcomes and limitations: Compared with baseline, CD4+ but not CD8+ TCR diversity had risen significantly by C4D1. Diversity similar to that of newly diagnosed patients was seen at baseline in complete responders.

Described time point: cycle 4 day 1 (C4D1), after 5 to 7 weeks of nivolumab. Every single patient, without exception, relapsed after autologous stem cell transplantation, and brentuximab vedotin exposure varied. Clones were read by immunoSEQ multiplex PCR, and TCRdb kept only the in-frame ones, dropping some. The sample holds 20,000 to 25,000 clones, 60% to 80% seen once. CDR3 size: 15 residues. Germline CDR1 KGHSH, CDR2 LQKENI. Trimming took 3 bases from V and 3 from J, leaving 15 bases between them. This sample comprised peripheral blood mononuclear cells (PBMCs), obtained before the fourth cycle of nivolumab. This clonotype was obtained from a human donor with classical Hodgkin lymphoma. The rearrangement links TRBV18 to TRBJ2-7; TRBD2 is a possible D gene (6 bases). CDR3 sequence: CASSPGLAKNYEQYF. In DNA form, the CDR3 reads TGTGCCAGCTCACCTGGGCTAGCGAAAAACTACGAGCAGTACTTC.